This T cell receptor beta chain derives from a study of Tregs in tolerant kidney transplant recipients. The junction had 9 bases not matched to a gene; V was cut back by 3 bases and J by 8 bases. This CDR3 region has 15 residues. Germline V CDR1 and CDR2: SGHKS, YYEKEE (reference sequence). About this clone itself: Its antigen remains unknown. The observed sequence ends 3 residues before the CDR3 terminus, with the missing tail filled in from the germline J gene.

Mixed chimerism was transient after nonmyeloablative marrow transplants from related graft donors. Unstimulated regulatory T cells (CD4+CD25+CD127-), CD4+CD25- non-regulatory cells, CD4 and CD8 cells were FACS-sorted from thawed PBMCs. This table comes from immunoSEQ multiplex PCR, and its TCRdb copy is limited to in-frame clones, with some not included. The specimen's table records around 10,000 clones. Points from the study as a whole: In tolerant patients, donor-specific Tregs outgrew total Tregs, suggesting antigen-driven expansion. Findings come from small patient numbers and require larger validation.

The receptor was derived from a human patient who received a combined kidney and bone marrow transplant. Some T cells may be the graft donor's. This sequence joins TRBV5-5 and TRBJ2-3; 10 nucleotides line up with TRBD2. This material consisted of CD8+ T cells from blood (PBMCs), taken 24 months after the transplant. Here the CDR3 reads CASSSLAGLVGTQYF. CDR3 DNA (partial): TGTGCCAGCAGCTCACTAGCGGGGTTGGTAGGTACG.